These 32 T cell receptor beta chains share one sample of origin, sequenced in a study of a mutant IDH1 vaccine in newly diagnosed glioma. Some clones are missing from TCRdb's copy, which holds only in-frame ones; the method was immunoSEQ multiplex PCR. The table includes some 60,000 clones, more than 80% detected once. These TCRs' antigens remain unknown. Time point of the sample: week 5, during vaccination. Mutant IDH1 20-mer peptide, at 300 ug, made up each vaccine dose, with topical imiquimod. This specimen was PBMCs, taken from a glioma patient whose treatment included an IDH1 peptide vaccine. The receptor set was obtained from a woman aged 40-49 years with glioma.

In regard to this clone: This same CDR3 is encoded by further DNA sequences in the sample. V and J are TRBV5-1 and TRBJ1-5; D ambiguous. This CDR3 spans 14 amino acids. Germline V lookup: CDR1 SGHRS, CDR2 YFSETQ. V dropped 0 bases and J dropped 3 bases, with 7 bases sitting between them. The chain's CDR3 is CASSLGEPNQPQHF. In nucleotides, the CDR3 is TGCGCCAGCAGCTTGGGAGAGCCCAATCAGCCCCAGCATTTT. The variable domain in full, with the rest retrieved from reference TRBV5-1 and TRBJ1-5, is KAGVTQTPRYLIKTRGQQVTLSCSPISGHRSVSWYQQTPGQGLQFLFEYFSETQRNKGNFPGRFSGRQFSNSRSEMNVSTLELGDSALYLCASSLGEPNQPQHFGDGTRLSIL.

The chain is built from TRBV28 and TRBJ1-1, with D unclear. The V and J ends lost 2 bases and 9 bases respectively, with 7 bases between them. The CDR3 is 11 amino acids. Germline V gene sequence: CDR1 MDHEN, CDR2 SYDVKM. CDR3: CASSLGEKAFF. The CDR3 DNA follows: TGTGCCAGCAGTTTAGGAGAAAAAGCTTTCTTT.

The rearrangement links TRBV15 to TRBJ1-4, with no clear D. Germline CDR1 is LNHNV and CDR2 is YYDKDF (reference sequence). V was clipped by 5 bases and J by 4 bases, with 11 bases between them. The CDR3 spans 14 residues. CDR3 protein: CATSRPGRNEKLFF. The DNA of the CDR3 is TGTGCCACCAGCCGACCGGGTCGTAATGAAAAACTGTTTTTT.

The chain carries TRBV19 and TRBJ1-5, with 9 bases lining up with TRBD1. The V segment lost 4 bases and the J segment 6 bases; nucleotides outside the gene matches: 4. The length of the CDR3 is 14 residues. The germline CDR1 and CDR2 sequences are LNHDA and SQIVND (reference sequence). Written as DNA, the CDR3 is TGTGCCAGTAGTACTACAGGGGGCACTCAGCCCCAGCATTTT. This gives the protein CASSTTGGTQPQHF.

This chain joins TRBV4-3 and TRBJ2-6; 7 bases are a match to TRBD2. The CDR3 length is 20 residues. The V gene's germline CDR1 is LGHNA and CDR2 YSLEER. Losses at the gene ends were 0 bases for V and 0 bases for J; bases not matched to a gene: 11. Here the CDR3 DNA reads TGCGCCAGCAGCCAAGATCTGGCGGGGAGGGTCCTCTCTGGGGCCAACGTCCTGACTTTC. Residues: CASSQDLAGRVLSGANVLTF.

V gene TRBV11-2 combines with J gene TRBJ2-1; D may be TRBD1 (6 bases). The CDR3 runs to 13 residues. The germline gives CDR1 SGHAT, CDR2 FQNNGV. The germline V and J ends were trimmed by 6 bases and 7 bases, with 13 bases remaining between them. The CDR3 region is CASRQVQGNEQFF. CDR3 nucleotide sequence: TGTGCCAGCAGACAGGTTCAGGGGAATGAGCAGTTCTTC.

This rearrangement joins TRBV7-2 to TRBJ2-5; D not resolved. Trimming took off 5 bases at V and 5 bases at J, with 12 bases between the two ends. CDR1 and CDR2 from the germline V gene are SGHTA and FQGNSA. The CDR3 runs 13 residues. Here the CDR3 DNA reads TGTGCCAGCAGCCCAGGTCAATTGGAGACCCAGTACTTC. It codes for CASSPGQLETQYF.

CDR3 coding DNA: TGCGCCAGCAGCCAAGACCCCAGCGGGAGAGACATTCAGTACTTC. The encoded protein is CASSQDPSGRDIQYF. V is TRBV4-1 and J is TRBJ2-4; TRBD2 aligns across 8 bases. V was clipped by 0 bases and J by 8 bases; unmatched bases: 6. The CDR3 contains 15 residues. Germline values: CDR1 MGHRA, CDR2 YSYEKL.

This rearrangement joins TRBV5-1 to TRBJ1-3, with a weak D call TRBD1 (6 bases). This CDR3 has 15 residues. The ends were cut back, 4 bases at V and 6 bases at J, with 17 bases in the middle. In germline, CDR1 is SGHRS, CDR2 YFSETQ. This CDR3 reads CASSQTTGFENTIYF. The CDR3 DNA reads TGCGCCAGCAGCCAGACTACAGGGTTTGAAAACACCATATATTTT.

The chain carries TRBV4-1 and TRBJ2-4, with D perhaps matching TRBD1 (5 bases). The CDR3 has 14 amino acids. Germline V CDR1 and CDR2: MGHRA, YSYEKL. V dropped 0 bases and J dropped 6 bases, with 9 bases sitting between them. The CDR3 protein is CASSQDRDRNIQYF. CDR3 nucleotide sequence: TGCGCCAGCAGCCAAGACAGGGATAGAAACATTCAGTACTTC.

The chain links TRBV27 to TRBJ1-4, with 8 bases that match TRBD1. The germline V gene has CDR1 MNHEY and CDR2 SMNVEV (reference sequence). The J segment lost 8 bases and the V segment lost 5 bases, leaving 7 bases of the junction unmatched. This CDR3 is 14 amino acids long. Here the CDR3 reads CASSTTGVEEKLFF. CDR3 bases: TGTGCCAGCAGTACGACAGGGGTTGAAGAAAAACTGTTTTTT.

The chain uses TRBV2 and TRBJ1-1; D not certain. CDR3 size: 14 residues. Trimming stripped 5 bases from V and 1 base from J, with 11 bases between. Germline lookup yields CDR1 SNHLY and CDR2 FYNNEI. CDR3 coding DNA: TGTGCCAGCAGTCCGGACGGTTCGAACACTGAAGCTTTCTTT. It yields the protein CASSPDGSNTEAFF. Based on the CDR3 plus reference TRBV2 and TRBJ1-1, the full variable domain is EPEVTQTPSHQVTQMGQEVILRCVPISNHLYFYWYRQILGQKVEFLVSFYNNEISEKSEIFDDQFSVERPDGSNFTLKIRSTKLEDSAMYFCASSPDGSNTEAFFGQGTRLTVV.

The chain couples TRBV5-1 to TRBJ2-7, with 7 bases lining up with TRBD1. V shed 0 bases, J shed 3 bases, and the junction held 6 bases outside the gene matches. This CDR3 has 15 amino acids. Germline V lookup: CDR1 SGHRS, CDR2 YFSETQ. The CDR3 region has the DNA TGCGCCAGCAGCTTGGAGGGACAGATTTTCTACGAGCAGTACTTC. This translates into CASSLEGQIFYEQYF.

The genes are TRBV14 and TRBJ1-2; TRBD1 matches at 8 bases. This CDR3 comprises 15 residues. In germline, CDR1 is SGHDN, CDR2 FVKESK. Trimming removed 4 bases from V and 7 bases from J; junction bases left unmatched: 11. The CDR3 reads CASSLPESGGPGYTF. The CDR3 DNA sequence: TGTGCCAGCAGCCTCCCTGAGTCAGGGGGCCCTGGCTACACCTTC.

As concerns this clone: An end of the junction differs from the germline gene, which may be a read error. This chain joins TRBV6-1 and TRBJ1-2; D is possibly TRBD1 (5 bases). The germline CDR1 and CDR2 sequences are MNHNS and SASEGT. The length of the CDR3 is 11 residues. DNA of the CDR3: TGTGCCAGCAGTGATTGGGGGAGGGGTGGTTTC. Translated: CASSDWGRGGF.

The rearrangement joins TRBV18 to TRBJ1-1, with 7 bases identical to TRBD1. This CDR3 has 17 amino acids. V was clipped by 4 bases and J by 5 bases; unmatched bases: 16. The germline gives CDR1 KGHSH, CDR2 LQKENI. The CDR3: CASSLYSRQGGGTEAFF. The CDR3 nucleotides are TGTGCCAGCTCACTCTACTCCAGACAGGGCGGGGGAACTGAAGCTTTCTTT.

This rearrangement joins TRBV19 to TRBJ1-1, with D unclear. This CDR3 comprises 15 residues. From germline, CDR1 is LNHDA and CDR2 SQIVND (reference sequence). Deletions cut 5 bases from V and 0 bases from J, with 13 bases between. The CDR3 DNA reads TGTGCCAGTAGTGCCTTAGGGTTTTTGAACACTGAAGCTTTCTTT. Translated, it gives CASSALGFLNTEAFF.

A few counts support this clone. This chain links TRBV19 with TRBJ1-5, with 8 nucleotides matching TRBD1. The CDR3 is 16 amino acids. Trimming at V came to 6 bases and at J to 2 bases, leaving 9 bases not matched to a gene. Germline CDR1 is LNHDA and CDR2 is SQIVND (reference sequence). CDR3 sequence (DNA): TGTGCCAGTAGAGGGGGGGACAGGCTAGGCAATCAGCCCCAGCATTTT. Translated: CASRGGDRLGNQPQHF.

The rearrangement joins TRBV7-8 to TRBJ2-7; 7 bases are shared with TRBD2. J gave up 7 bases and V 4 bases, and 13 bases lay outside the gene matches. There are 15 residues in the CDR3. The V gene's germline CDR1 is SGHVS and CDR2 FQNEAQ. The CDR3 sequence is CASSSPGTIREEQYF. The CDR3 DNA reads TGTGCCAGCAGCTCCCCCGGGACTATTCGGGAGGAGCAGTACTTC.

The V gene is TRBV18, the J gene TRBJ2-7, with a weak D call TRBD2 (5 bases). V was cut by 3 bases and J by 2 bases, with 14 bases left in between. Germline V CDR1 and CDR2: KGHSH, LQKENI. This CDR3 region has 15 residues. CDR3 region: CASSPSGGQTYEQYF. DNA for the CDR3: TGTGCCAGCTCACCGTCGGGCGGGCAGACCTACGAGCAGTACTTC.

CDR3 sequence (DNA): TGTGCCAGTAGAATTGGGGGGACAGATAGCAATCAGCCCCAGCATTTT. Its protein product is CASRIGGTDSNQPQHF. This chain connects TRBV19 to TRBJ1-5; 7 positions match TRBD1. Germline loops: CDR1 LNHDA, CDR2 SQIVND (reference sequence). This CDR3 is built from 16 residues. V shed 6 bases, J shed 0 bases, and the junction held 8 bases outside the gene matches.

The count of this clone is one. The V gene is TRBV5-1, the J gene TRBJ2-7, with TRBD1 matching 7 bases. CDR3 length: 15 amino acids. V was pared by 4 bases and J by 1 base, with 8 bases of the junction left unmatched. CDR1 and CDR2 (germline): SGHRS, YFSETQ. CDR3 amino acids: CASSPNTGASYEQYF. CDR3 DNA sequence: TGCGCCAGCAGCCCCAACACAGGGGCTTCCTACGAGCAGTACTTC.

This clone was seen a handful of times. The V call is TRBV2, the J call TRBJ2-4; 8 nucleotides match TRBD2. The junction had 2 bases not matched to a gene; V was cut back by 4 bases and J by 6 bases. This CDR3 contains 13 residues. Germline values: CDR1 SNHLY, CDR2 FYNNEI. The CDR3 here is CASSVGLGNIQYF. CDR3 nucleotide sequence: TGTGCCAGCAGTGTGGGACTAGGAAACATTCAGTACTTC.

The chain is built from TRBV7-8 and TRBJ2-5; TRBD2 aligns across 9 bases. Germline V gene lookup returns CDR1 SGHVS and CDR2 FQNEAQ. The V segment lost 7 bases and the J segment 1 base; nucleotides outside the gene matches: 13. The CDR3 spans 17 residues. Here the CDR3 DNA reads TGTGCCAGCAACCCCTTAGCGGGAGAAGGGGTCCAAGAGACCCAGTACTTC. Translating it yields CASNPLAGEGVQETQYF.

The chain employs TRBV7-6 and TRBJ1-2; unclear D gene. The CDR3 extends over 15 amino acids. Germline loops: CDR1 SGHVS, CDR2 FNYEAQ. The V end was cut by 5 bases, the J end by 8 bases, with 21 bases between. CDR3 nucleotide sequence: TGTGCCAGCAGCCTTGACGTGGACGGCCGCGGGGGCTACACCTTC. It translates to CASSLDVDGRGGYTF.

This sequence joins TRBV19 and TRBJ1-1, with 7 bases lining up with TRBD1. The CDR3 is 12 residues long. Germline assignment: CDR1 LNHDA and CDR2 SQIVND (reference sequence). The junction had 5 bases not matched to a gene; V was cut back by 5 bases and J by 8 bases. As DNA, the CDR3 is TGTGCCAGTAGTCCCGGGACAGCCGAAGCTTTCTTT. It translates to CASSPGTAEAFF.

The chain has TRBV28 and TRBJ1-4; TRBD1 aligns across 11 bases. V trimming: 4 bases; J trimming: 8 bases; junction bases outside the gene matches: 6. The CDR3 loop spans 15 amino acids. Germline lookup yields CDR1 MDHEN and CDR2 SYDVKM. CDR3 sequence reads: CASSSDRGRGEKLFF. The CDR3 DNA reads as TGTGCCAGCAGTTCGGACAGGGGGCGAGGAGAAAAACTGTTTTTT.

This chain uses TRBV7-9 with TRBJ2-1; D is perhaps TRBD2 (6 bases). The germline CDR1 and CDR2 sequences are SEHNR and FQNEAQ (reference sequence). This CDR3 contains 17 residues. Trimming pared 1 base from V and 1 base from J, leaving 14 bases between. The CDR3 spells CASSLESTGLSYNEQFF. CDR3 nucleotide sequence: TGTGCCAGCAGCTTAGAAAGTACGGGACTGTCCTACAATGAGCAGTTCTTC.

The V gene is TRBV7-2, the J gene TRBJ2-7; 7 bases fit TRBD2. The CDR3 has 15 amino acids. Trimming cost V 1 base and J 4 bases; bases outside gene matches: 7. Germline CDR1 is SGHTA and CDR2 is FQGNSA. CDR3 sequence: CASSLGSGDAYEQYF. The CDR3 DNA follows: TGTGCCAGCAGCTTAGGAAGCGGGGACGCGTACGAGCAGTACTTC.

The J gene is TRBJ1-4, the V gene TRBV6-5; possible D gene TRBD1, 6 bases. CDR3 length: 15 residues. Germline-derived CDR1 and CDR2 are MNHEY and SVGAGI. V gave up 5 bases and J gave up 8 bases, with 18 bases separating them. CDR3 nucleotide sequence: TGTGCCAGCAGTCCCTCAGGGGCAAAGGCCGAAAAACTGTTTTTT. Translating gives CASSPSGAKAEKLFF.

J is TRBJ2-2 and V is TRBV5-1, with 10 bases lining up with TRBD2. The CDR3 is made up of 20 amino acids. Losses at the gene ends were 4 bases for V and 7 bases for J; bases not matched to a gene: 22. Germline V gene lookup returns CDR1 SGHRS and CDR2 YFSETQ. Written as DNA, the CDR3 is TGCGCCAGCAGCCAGCCGCGCTCAGGAGCTAGCGGGAGAGGGATCGGGGAGCTGTTTTTT. It yields the protein CASSQPRSGASGRGIGELFF.

This chain uses TRBV5-4 with TRBJ1-2; a weak D match, TRBD1 (6 bases). This CDR3 is 14 amino acids long. V was clipped by 3 bases and J by 1 base, with 10 bases between them. Looked up from germline, CDR1 is SGHNT and CDR2 is YYREEE (reference sequence). This CDR3 is CASSSEGGNYGYTF. The CDR3 nucleotides read TGTGCCAGCAGCTCCGAAGGGGGTAACTATGGCTACACCTTC.